The sequence of this T cell receptor beta chain was determined in a study of cytomegalovirus exposure and HLA in healthy donors. Primers: 60 Vbeta forward and 13 Jbeta reverse. Assay used: immunoSEQ multiplex PCR; TCRdb lists only in-frame clones, some missing. The data show approximately 140,000 clones, 78% seen once. Germline V gives CDR1 SEHNR, CDR2 FQNEAQ (reference sequence). The CDR3 runs to 12 residues. The V gene lost 1 base and the J gene lost 12 bases, with 10 bases spanning the gap. The receptor's source is a woman younger than 30 in good health and CMV-seronegative. This chain uses TRBV7-9 with TRBJ2-1; D is possibly TRBD2 (6 bases). Material for sequencing was PBMCs. CDR3 residues: CASSLGRDSQFF. CDR3 nucleotides: TGTGCCAGCAGCTTAGGTCGGGACTCGCAGTTCTTC.